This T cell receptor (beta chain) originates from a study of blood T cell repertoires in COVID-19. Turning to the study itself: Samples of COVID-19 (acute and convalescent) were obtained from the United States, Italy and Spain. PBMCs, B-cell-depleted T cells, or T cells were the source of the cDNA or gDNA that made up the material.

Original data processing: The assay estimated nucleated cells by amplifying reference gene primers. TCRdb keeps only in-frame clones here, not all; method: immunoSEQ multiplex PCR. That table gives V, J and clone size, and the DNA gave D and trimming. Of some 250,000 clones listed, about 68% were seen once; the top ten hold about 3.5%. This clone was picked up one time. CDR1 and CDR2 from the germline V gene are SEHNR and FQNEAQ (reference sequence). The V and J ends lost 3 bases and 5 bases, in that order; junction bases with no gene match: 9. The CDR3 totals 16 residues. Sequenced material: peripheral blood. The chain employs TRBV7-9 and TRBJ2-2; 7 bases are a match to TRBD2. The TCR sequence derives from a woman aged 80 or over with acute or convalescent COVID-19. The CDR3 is CASSFGGLTSTGELFF. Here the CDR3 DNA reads TGTGCCAGCAGCTTCGGGGGGTTAACGTCGACCGGGGAGCTGTTTTTT.